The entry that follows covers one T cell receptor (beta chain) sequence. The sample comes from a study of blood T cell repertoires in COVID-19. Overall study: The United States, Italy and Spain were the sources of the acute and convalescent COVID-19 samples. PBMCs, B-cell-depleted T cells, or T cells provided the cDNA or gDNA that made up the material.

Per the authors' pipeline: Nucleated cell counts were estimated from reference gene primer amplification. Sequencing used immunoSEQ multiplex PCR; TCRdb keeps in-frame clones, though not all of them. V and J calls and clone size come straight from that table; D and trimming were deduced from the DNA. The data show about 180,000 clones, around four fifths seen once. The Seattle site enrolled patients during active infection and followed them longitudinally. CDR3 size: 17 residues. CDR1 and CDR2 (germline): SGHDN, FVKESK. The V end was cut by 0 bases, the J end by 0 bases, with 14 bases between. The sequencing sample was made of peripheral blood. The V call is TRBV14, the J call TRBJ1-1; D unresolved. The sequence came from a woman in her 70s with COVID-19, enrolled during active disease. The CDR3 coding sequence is TGTGCCAGCAGCCAAGATCTCGGGGAATTGCTGAACACTGAAGCTTTCTTT. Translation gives CASSQDLGELLNTEAFF. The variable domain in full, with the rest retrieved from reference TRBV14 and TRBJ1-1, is EAGVTQFPSHSVIEKGQTVTLRCDPISGHDNLYWYRRVMGKEIKFLLHFVKESKQDESGMPNNRFLAERTGGTYSTLKVQPAELEDSGVYFCASSQDLGELLNTEAFFGQGTRLTVV.